This section outlines one T cell receptor (beta chain) sequence together with its context. Its matching antigen is unknown. The input for sorted-subset replicate PCRs was around 210 ng DNA, 25,000 to 35,000 T cell genomes. Clones were read by immunoSEQ multiplex PCR, and TCRdb kept only the in-frame ones, dropping some. This sample has some 1.4 million clones, with about 96% found just once. These data originate in a study of shared clonotypes between healthy human individuals. About the study: Each donor's CD8 memory used one plate, CD8 naive two, each CD4 subset three.

General study points: Memory subsets had estimated richness that was generally smaller than that of naive subsets.

Germline loops: CDR1 MDHEN, CDR2 SYDVKM. The CDR3 covers 15 residues. V gave up 5 bases and J gave up 3 bases; unmatched junction bases: 3. Every donor was a Caucasian adult from Nashville, Tennessee. The chain recombines TRBV28 with TRBJ2-7; 14 positions match TRBD2. The TCR sequence derives from a young man in good health. Sequenced material: naive CD4+ T cells sorted from blood. Subset of the sample: CD45RA+ positively selected. In nucleotides, the CDR3 is TGTGCCAGCAGTCGACTAGCGGGAGGGGTCTACGAGCAGTACTTC. Amino acid sequence: CASSRLAGGVYEQYF.